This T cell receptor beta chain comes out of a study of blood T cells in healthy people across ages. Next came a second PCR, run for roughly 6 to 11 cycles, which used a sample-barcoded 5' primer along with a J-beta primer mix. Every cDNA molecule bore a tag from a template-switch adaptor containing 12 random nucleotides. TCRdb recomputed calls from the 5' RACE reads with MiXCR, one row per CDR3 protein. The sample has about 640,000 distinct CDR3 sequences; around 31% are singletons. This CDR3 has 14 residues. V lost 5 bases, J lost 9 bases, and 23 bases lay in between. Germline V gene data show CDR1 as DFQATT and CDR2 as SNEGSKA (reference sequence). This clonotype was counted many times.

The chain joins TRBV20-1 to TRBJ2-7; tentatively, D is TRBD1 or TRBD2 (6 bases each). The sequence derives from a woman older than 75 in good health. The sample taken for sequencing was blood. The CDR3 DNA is TGCAGTGCTTCCCCTAGGGGGGAGAGAAGGGGGCAGTACTTC. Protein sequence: CSASPRGERRGQYF.